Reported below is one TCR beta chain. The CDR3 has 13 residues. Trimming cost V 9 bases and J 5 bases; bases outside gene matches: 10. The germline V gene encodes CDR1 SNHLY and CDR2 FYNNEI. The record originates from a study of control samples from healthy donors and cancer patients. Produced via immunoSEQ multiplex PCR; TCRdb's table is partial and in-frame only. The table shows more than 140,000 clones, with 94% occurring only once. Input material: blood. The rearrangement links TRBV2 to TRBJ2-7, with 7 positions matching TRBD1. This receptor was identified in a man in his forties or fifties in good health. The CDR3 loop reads CASLQQGTNEQYF. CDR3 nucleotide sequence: TGTGCCAGTCTACAACAGGGGACCAACGAGCAGTACTTC.